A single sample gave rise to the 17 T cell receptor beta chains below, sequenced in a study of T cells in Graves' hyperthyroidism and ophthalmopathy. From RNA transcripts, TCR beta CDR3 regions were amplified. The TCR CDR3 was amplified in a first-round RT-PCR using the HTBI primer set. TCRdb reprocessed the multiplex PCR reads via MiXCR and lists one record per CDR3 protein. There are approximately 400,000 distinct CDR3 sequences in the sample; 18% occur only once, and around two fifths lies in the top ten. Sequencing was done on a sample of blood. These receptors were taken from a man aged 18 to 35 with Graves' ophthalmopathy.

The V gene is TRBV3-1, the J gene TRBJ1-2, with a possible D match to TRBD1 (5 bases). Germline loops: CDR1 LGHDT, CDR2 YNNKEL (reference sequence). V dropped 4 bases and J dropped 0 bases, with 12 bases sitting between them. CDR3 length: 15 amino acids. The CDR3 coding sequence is TGTGCCAGCAGCCTCAGGGAGAAAGCTAACTATGGCTACACCTTC. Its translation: CASSLREKANYGYTF.

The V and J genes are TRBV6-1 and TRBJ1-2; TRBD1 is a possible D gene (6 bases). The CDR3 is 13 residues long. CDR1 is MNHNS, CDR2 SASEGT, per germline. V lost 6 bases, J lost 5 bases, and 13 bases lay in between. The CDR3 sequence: CASRDSLTYGYTF. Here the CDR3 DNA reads TGTGCCAGCAGGGACAGTCTCACGTATGGCTACACCTTC.

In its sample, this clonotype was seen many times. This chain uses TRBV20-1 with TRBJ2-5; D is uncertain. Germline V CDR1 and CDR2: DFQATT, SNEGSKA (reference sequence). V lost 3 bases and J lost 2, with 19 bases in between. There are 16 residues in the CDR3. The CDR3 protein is CSASPRLGSAQETQYF. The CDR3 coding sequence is TGCAGTGCTAGTCCCCGGCTTGGATCCGCTCAAGAGACCCAGTACTTC.

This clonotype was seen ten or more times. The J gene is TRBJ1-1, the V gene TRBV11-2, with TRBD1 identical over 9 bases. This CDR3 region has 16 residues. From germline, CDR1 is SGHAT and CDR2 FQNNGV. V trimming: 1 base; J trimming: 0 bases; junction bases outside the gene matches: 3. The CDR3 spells CASSLGQGVLNTEAFF. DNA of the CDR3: TGTGCCAGCAGCTTAGGACAGGGGGTTTTGAACACTGAAGCTTTCTTT.

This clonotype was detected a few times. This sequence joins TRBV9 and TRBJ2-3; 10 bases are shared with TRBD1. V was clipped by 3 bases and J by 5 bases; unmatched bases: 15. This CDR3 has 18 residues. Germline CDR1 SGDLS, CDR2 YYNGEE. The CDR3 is CASSAPTGDRGRLDTQYF. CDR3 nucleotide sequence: TGTGCCAGCAGCGCCCCCACGGGTGACAGGGGGCGCTTAGATACGCAGTATTTT.

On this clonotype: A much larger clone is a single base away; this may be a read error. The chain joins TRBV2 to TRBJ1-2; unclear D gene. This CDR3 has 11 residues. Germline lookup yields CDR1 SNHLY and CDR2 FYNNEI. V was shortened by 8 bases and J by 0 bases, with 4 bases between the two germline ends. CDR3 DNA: TGTGCCAGCCCGTCTAACTATGGCTACACCTTC. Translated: CASPSNYGYTF. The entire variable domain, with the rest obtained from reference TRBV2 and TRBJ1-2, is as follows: EPEVTQTPSHQVTQMGQEVILRCVPISNHLYFYWYRQILGQKVEFLVSFYNNEISEKSEIFDDQFSVERPDGSNFTLKIRSTKLEDSAMYFCASPSNYGYTFGSGTRLTVV.

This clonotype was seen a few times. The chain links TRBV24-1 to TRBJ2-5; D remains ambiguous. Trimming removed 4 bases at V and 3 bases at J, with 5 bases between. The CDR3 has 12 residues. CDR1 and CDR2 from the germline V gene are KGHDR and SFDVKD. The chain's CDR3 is CATSDAEETQYF. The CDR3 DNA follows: TGTGCCACCAGTGACGCAGAAGAGACCCAGTACTTC.

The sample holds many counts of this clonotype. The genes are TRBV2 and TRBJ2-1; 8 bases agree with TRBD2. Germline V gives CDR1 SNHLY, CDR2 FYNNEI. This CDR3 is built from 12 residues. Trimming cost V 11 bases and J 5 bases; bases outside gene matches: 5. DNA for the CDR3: TGTGCCGCCGGGCGGGGGGACAATGAGCAGTTCTTC. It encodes CAAGRGDNEQFF.

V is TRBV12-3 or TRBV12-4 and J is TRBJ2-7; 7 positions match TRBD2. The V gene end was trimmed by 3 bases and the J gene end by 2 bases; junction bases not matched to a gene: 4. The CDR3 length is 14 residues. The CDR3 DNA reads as TGTGCCAGCAGTTTTCGCGGGGGAACCTACGAGCAGTACTTC. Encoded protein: CASSFRGGTYEQYF.

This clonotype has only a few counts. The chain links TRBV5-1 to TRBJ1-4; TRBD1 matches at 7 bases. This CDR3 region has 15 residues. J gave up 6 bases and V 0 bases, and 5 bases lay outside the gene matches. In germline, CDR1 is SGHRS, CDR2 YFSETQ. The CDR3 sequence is CASSLEGTADEKLFF. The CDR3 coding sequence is TGCGCCAGCAGCTTGGAAGGGACAGCGGATGAAAAACTGTTTTTT.

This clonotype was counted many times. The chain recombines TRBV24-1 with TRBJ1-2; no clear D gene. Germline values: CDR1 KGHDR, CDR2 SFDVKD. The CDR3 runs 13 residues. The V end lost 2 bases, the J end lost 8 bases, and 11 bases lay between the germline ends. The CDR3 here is CATSDSPGRGYTF. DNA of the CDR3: TGTGCCACCAGTGATTCCCCGGGGAGAGGCTACACCTTC.

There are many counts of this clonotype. In nucleotides, the CDR3 is TGTGCCAGCAGAAGTAGCGGCTATGGGGAGACCCAGTACTTC. Translation gives CASRSSGYGETQYF. The chain uses TRBV12-3 or TRBV12-4 and TRBJ2-5; the D gene is possibly TRBD2 (6 bases). V gave up 6 bases and J gave up 5 bases, with 16 bases separating them. The CDR3 contains 14 residues.

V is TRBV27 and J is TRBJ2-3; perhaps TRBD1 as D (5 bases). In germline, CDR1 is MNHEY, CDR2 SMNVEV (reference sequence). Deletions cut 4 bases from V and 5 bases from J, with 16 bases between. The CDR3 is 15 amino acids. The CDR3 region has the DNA TGTGCCAGCAGTTGGTCGGCAGGGCCGGGAGATACGCAGTATTTT. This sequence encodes CASSWSAGPGDTQYF.

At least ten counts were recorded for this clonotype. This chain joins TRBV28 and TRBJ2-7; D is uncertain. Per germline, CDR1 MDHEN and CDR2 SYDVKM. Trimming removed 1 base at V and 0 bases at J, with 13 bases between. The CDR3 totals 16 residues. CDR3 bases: TGTGCCAGCAGTTTATTTTCCTCCATGGGCTCCTACGAGCAGTACTTC. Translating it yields CASSLFSSMGSYEQYF.

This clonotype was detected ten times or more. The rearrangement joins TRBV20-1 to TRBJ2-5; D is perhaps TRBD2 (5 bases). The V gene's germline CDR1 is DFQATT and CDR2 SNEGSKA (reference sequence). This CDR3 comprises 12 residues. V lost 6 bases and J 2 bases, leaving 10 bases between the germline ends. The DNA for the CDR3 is TGCAGTGCCTCCCGGGATCAAGAGACCCAGTACTTC. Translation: CSASRDQETQYF.

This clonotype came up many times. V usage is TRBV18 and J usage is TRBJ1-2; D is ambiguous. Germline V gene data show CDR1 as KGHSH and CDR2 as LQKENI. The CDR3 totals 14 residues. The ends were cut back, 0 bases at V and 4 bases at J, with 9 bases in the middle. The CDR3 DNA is TGTGCCAGCTCACCACCCTCCGGCCTCTATGGCTACACCTTC. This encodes CASSPPSGLYGYTF.

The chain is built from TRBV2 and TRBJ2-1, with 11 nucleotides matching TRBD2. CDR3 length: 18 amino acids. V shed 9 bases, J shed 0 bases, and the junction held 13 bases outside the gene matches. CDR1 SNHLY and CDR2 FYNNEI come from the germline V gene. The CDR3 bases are TGTGCCAGTGTGCGGGGACTAGCGGCCACGAGCTCCTACAATGAGCAGTTCTTC. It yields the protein CASVRGLAATSSYNEQFF.